Below, 3 T cell receptor beta chains from the same sample are listed, as sequenced in a study of T cell repertoires in cytomegalovirus infection. TCRdb passed the reads through MiXCR, listing each CDR3 protein once. The table has about 160,000 distinct CDR3 sequences, 17% seen once. The specimen sequenced was CD8+ T cells from PBMCs. The source of these receptors is a human donor in good health (CMV status not recorded). Some clones in this sample may be carry-over from other donors' samples.

This chain uses TRBV2 with TRBJ2-1; D is unclear. V was cut by 8 bases and J by 7 bases, with 6 bases left in between. Germline CDR1 SNHLY, CDR2 FYNNEI. This CDR3 has 10 amino acids. CDR3 DNA sequence: TGTGCCAGCCAAGGGAATGAGCAGTTCTTC. Its protein product is CASQGNEQFF.

This chain connects TRBV27 to TRBJ2-4, with a tentative D call TRBD2 (6 bases). The V end lost 5 bases, the J end lost 8 bases, and 16 bases lay between the germline ends. This CDR3 has 14 residues. In germline, CDR1 is MNHEY, CDR2 SMNVEV (reference sequence). The CDR3 sequence: CASSPSGGRDIQYF. DNA of the CDR3: TGTGCCAGCAGTCCGTCCGGAGGGAGAGACATTCAGTACTTC.

The chain carries TRBV6-5 and TRBJ2-7; 10 positions match TRBD2. The CDR3 totals 15 residues. J was trimmed by 5 bases and V by 6 bases; bases with no gene match: 10. Germline V gene lookup returns CDR1 MNHEY and CDR2 SVGAGI. The CDR3 region has the DNA TGTGCCAGCAGGACTAGAGCGGGGGGGCCTCACGAGCAGTACTTC. It is translated as CASRTRAGGPHEQYF.